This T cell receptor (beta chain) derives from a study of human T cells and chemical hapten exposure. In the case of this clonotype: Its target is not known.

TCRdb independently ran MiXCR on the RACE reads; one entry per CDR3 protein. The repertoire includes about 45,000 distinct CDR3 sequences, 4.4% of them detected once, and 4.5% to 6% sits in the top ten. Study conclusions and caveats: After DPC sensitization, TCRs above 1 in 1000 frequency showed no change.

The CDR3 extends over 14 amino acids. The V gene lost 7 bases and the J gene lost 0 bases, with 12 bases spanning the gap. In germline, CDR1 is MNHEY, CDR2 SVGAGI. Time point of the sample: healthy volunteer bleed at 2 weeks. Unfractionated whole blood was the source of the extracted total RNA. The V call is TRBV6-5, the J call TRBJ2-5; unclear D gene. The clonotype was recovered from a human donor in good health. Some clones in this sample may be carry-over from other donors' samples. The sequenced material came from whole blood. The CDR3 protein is CASTTRRYQETQYF. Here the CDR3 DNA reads TGTGCCAGCACCACTCGTCGGTACCAAGAGACCCAGTACTTC.